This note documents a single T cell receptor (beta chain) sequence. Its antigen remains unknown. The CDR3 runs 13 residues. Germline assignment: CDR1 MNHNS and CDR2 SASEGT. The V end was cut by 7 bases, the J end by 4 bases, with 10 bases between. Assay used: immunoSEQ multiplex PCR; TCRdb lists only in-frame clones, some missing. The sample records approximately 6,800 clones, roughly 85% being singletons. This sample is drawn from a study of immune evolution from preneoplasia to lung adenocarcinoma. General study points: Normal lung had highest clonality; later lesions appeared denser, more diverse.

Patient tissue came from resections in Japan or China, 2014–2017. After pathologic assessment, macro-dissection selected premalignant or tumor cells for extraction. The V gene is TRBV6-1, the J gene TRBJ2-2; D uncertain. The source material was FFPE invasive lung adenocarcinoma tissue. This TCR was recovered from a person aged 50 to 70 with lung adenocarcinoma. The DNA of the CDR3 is TGTGCCAGCAACACACCAGGCACCGGGGAGCTGTTTTTT. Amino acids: CASNTPGTGELFF.